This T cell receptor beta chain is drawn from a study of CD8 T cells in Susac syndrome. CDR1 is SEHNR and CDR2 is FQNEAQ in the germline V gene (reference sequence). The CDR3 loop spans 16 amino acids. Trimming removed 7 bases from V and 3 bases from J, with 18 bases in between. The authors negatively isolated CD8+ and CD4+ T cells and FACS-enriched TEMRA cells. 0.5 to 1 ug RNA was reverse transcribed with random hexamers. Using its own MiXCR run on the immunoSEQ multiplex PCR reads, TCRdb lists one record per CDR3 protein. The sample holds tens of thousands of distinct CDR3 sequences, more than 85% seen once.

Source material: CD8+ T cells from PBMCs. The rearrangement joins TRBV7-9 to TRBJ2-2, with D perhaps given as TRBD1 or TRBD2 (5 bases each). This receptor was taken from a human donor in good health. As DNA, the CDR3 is TGTGCCAGCACCCTTCTCCGGGACCACTACACCGGGGAGCTGTTTTTT. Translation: CASTLLRDHYTGELFF.